Sequencing of this T cell receptor (beta chain) was carried out in a study of blood T cell repertoires in COVID-19. Study-wide context: Both acute and convalescent COVID-19 samples were obtained from the United States, Italy and Spain. Sources were T cells, B-cell-depleted T cells, or PBMCs; the material itself was cDNA or gDNA.

Original methodology: Estimation of nucleated cell counts relied on the amplification of reference gene primers. TCRdb's copy holds only in-frame clones and misses some; the assay was immunoSEQ multiplex PCR. D and trimming were read from the DNA, whereas the V and J calls and clone size are those reported in that table. Of 200,000 to 300,000 clones listed, about 85% are singletons. Germline lookup yields CDR1 MNHEY and CDR2 SVGEGT. V gave up 2 bases and J gave up 3 bases; unmatched junction bases: 3. The CDR3 spans 16 residues. The sequenced sample was peripheral blood. The chain carries TRBV6-2 or TRBV6-3 and TRBJ2-5, with 13 nucleotides matching TRBD2. The source of this sequence is a man between 18 and 29 years old with active or convalescent COVID-19. DNA of the CDR3: TGTGCCAGCAGTTACCGACTAGCGGGAGGAAAAGAGACCCAGTACTTC. Protein product: CASSYRLAGGKETQYF.